This entry lists 21 T cell receptor beta chains sequenced from one sample in a study of identical twins (dated by TCRdb to the mid-2010s). The protocol used for the library was 5' RACE. TCRdb lists the instrument as Illumina HiSeq 2000. TCRdb reanalyzed the raw reads on its own, using fastp at Q25 for trimming and MiXCR for clone calling, and kept in-frame beta chains. CDR3 protein sequences are deduplicated, and each keeps its most common genes and DNA. The sample includes some 900,000 distinct CDR3 sequences, with 12% observed a single time. About 1.5% of the sample lies in the top ten. These data were likewise used in another study, on yellow fever vaccine responses in identical twins.

The sequenced material came from PBMCs. The source of these receptors is a young woman in good health.

The chain joins TRBV2 to TRBJ2-1; D not resolved. Trimming took 6 bases from V and 11 from J, leaving 14 bases between them. The germline V gene has CDR1 SNHLY and CDR2 FYNNEI. There are 12 residues in the CDR3. The DNA for the CDR3 is TGTGCCAGCAGAGTGGACCACTCGCAGCAGTTCTTC. The encoded protein is CASRVDHSQQFF.

V is TRBV3-1 and J is TRBJ2-2; TRBD2 matches 11 bases. The CDR3 totals 17 residues. Per the germline V gene, CDR1 is LGHDT and CDR2 is YNNKEL (reference sequence). V trimming: 4 bases; J trimming: 0 bases; junction bases outside the gene matches: 4. Written as DNA, the CDR3 is TGTGCCAGCAGCCGTACTAGCGGGAGTGCGAACACCGGGGAGCTGTTTTTT. Protein: CASSRTSGSANTGELFF.

On this clonotype: No conserved phenylalanine or tryptophan ends this CDR3, so it is likely a read error. The chain links TRBV11-2 to TRBJ2-5; a possible D gene is TRBD2 (7 bases). V gave up 5 bases and J gave up 2 bases, with 18 bases separating them. The germline V gene has CDR1 SGHAT and CDR2 FQNNGV. This CDR3 is built from 16 residues. CDR3 DNA: TGTGCCAGCAGCCCCTACGGGGGGCGGCCACAAGAGACCCAGTACCTC. Encoded protein: CASSPYGGRPQETQYL.

This clonotype was counted at least ten times. The genes are TRBV28 and TRBJ1-6, with a weak D call TRBD1 (6 bases). Germline loops: CDR1 MDHEN, CDR2 SYDVKM. Trimming removed 2 bases at V and 7 bases at J, with 9 bases between. This CDR3 has 14 residues. In nucleotides, the CDR3 is TGTGCCAGCAGTTTAACCGGACAGAATTCACCCCTCCACTTT. This codes for CASSLTGQNSPLHF.

This clonotype was found many times. V usage is TRBV25-1 and J usage is TRBJ2-1; 11 nucleotides line up with TRBD1. V gave up 6 bases and J gave up 7 bases; unmatched junction bases: 8. This CDR3 spans 15 amino acids. Germline assignment: CDR1 MGHDK and CDR2 SYGVNS. This chain's CDR3 is CASSGTGGMGNEQFF. CDR3 in DNA: TGTGCCAGCAGCGGGACAGGGGGAATGGGGAATGAGCAGTTCTTC. The whole variable domain, filled in from reference TRBV25-1 and TRBJ2-1, reads EADIYQTPRYLVIGTGKKITLECSQTMGHDKMYWYQQDPGMELHLIHYSYGVNSTEKGDLSSESTVSRIRTEHFPLTLESARPSHTSQYLCASSGTGGMGNEQFFGPGTRLTVL.

This clonotype was picked up a small number of times. CDR3 residues: CASSYTILAGAQETQYF. DNA of the CDR3: TGTGCCAGCAGTTACACCATCCTGGCGGGAGCACAAGAGACCCAGTACTTC. This chain uses TRBV6-2 or TRBV6-3 with TRBJ2-5; 7 bases fit TRBD2. The V gene's germline CDR1 is MNHEY and CDR2 SVGEGT. CDR3 length equals 17 residues. V was clipped by 2 bases and J by 2 bases; unmatched bases: 11.

This clonotype has at least ten counts. The chain recombines TRBV19 with TRBJ2-7, with D perhaps assigned TRBD1 or TRBD2 (5 bases each). From germline, CDR1 is LNHDA and CDR2 SQIVND (reference sequence). V shed 7 bases and J shed 4 bases, with 20 bases lying between them. This CDR3 contains 15 residues. The CDR3 DNA sequence: TGTGCCAGTACCCCCGTAGGAGGACACTTGTACGAGCAGTACGTC. Translation gives CASTPVGGHLYEQYV.

This clonotype has a handful of counts. The chain is built from TRBV12-3 or TRBV12-4 and TRBJ1-6; 11 bases are shared with TRBD1. The CDR3 consists of 23 residues. After removal of 3 bases from V and 5 bases from J, the junction contained 24 bases not matched to a gene. CDR3 loop: CASSFSGALTTAGTGGNNSPLHF. In DNA, the CDR3 is TGTGCCAGCAGTTTCAGTGGAGCTCTCACCACCGCCGGGACAGGGGGTAATAATTCACCCCTCCACTTT.

This clonotype was recorded at least ten times. The gene calls are TRBV20-1 and TRBJ2-7; maybe TRBD2 (7 bases). In germline, CDR1 is DFQATT, CDR2 SNEGSKA (reference sequence). V gave up 0 bases and J gave up 3 bases, with 18 bases separating them. The CDR3 length is 16 residues. The CDR3 loop reads CSAREGGAIGVYEQYV. The CDR3 DNA reads TGCAGTGCTAGAGAGGGGGGGGCCATAGGGGTCTACGAGCAGTACGTC.

The V call is TRBV3-1, the J call TRBJ2-3, with TRBD1 matching over 7 bases. The CDR3 totals 15 residues. The germline V gene encodes CDR1 LGHDT and CDR2 YNNKEL (reference sequence). V lost 5 bases, J lost 0 bases, and 5 bases stayed unmatched. The CDR3 protein is CASSTGVLSTDTQYF. CDR3 DNA sequence: TGTGCCAGCAGCACAGGGGTACTAAGCACAGATACGCAGTATTTT.

This clonotype was recorded a few times. The chain employs TRBV3-1 and TRBJ2-1, with D possibly being TRBD2 (6 bases). This CDR3 region has 14 residues. V was clipped by 3 bases and J by 4 bases, with 10 bases between them. Germline lookup yields CDR1 LGHDT and CDR2 YNNKEL (reference sequence). The CDR3 coding sequence is TGTGCCAGCAGCCATCTAGCGACGTACAATGAGCAGTTCTTC. Its translation is CASSHLATYNEQFF.

In this sample, this clonotype turned up a few times. This chain links TRBV29-1 with TRBJ2-1; D is possibly TRBD2 (6 bases). V was shortened by 3 bases and J by 8 bases, with 11 bases between the two germline ends. Per germline, CDR1 SQVTM and CDR2 ANQGSEA. There are 12 residues in the CDR3. CDR3 in amino acids: CSVEEGADEQFF. CDR3 nucleotides: TGCAGCGTTGAGGAGGGAGCGGATGAGCAGTTCTTC.

This clonotype came up a few times. The CDR3 region has the DNA TGTGCCTTCAGTGCGCCGTGGGGGTCGGGCGGAGAGAGAGGTAATGAGCAGTTCTTC. Its translation is CAFSAPWGSGGERGNEQFF. This chain links TRBV12-3 or TRBV12-4 with TRBJ2-1; D might be TRBD1 or TRBD2, each matching 5 bases. With 11 bases removed from V and 7 bases from J, the gap between germline ends came to 36 bases. The CDR3 length is 19 residues.

The chain joins TRBV4-1 to TRBJ2-1; 10 nucleotides match TRBD2. This CDR3 has 19 amino acids. With V trimmed by 6 bases and J by 3 bases, 17 bases remained unmatched. Germline V CDR1 and CDR2: MGHRA, YSYEKL. The chain's CDR3 is CASSPGLAGETHRYNEQFF. The CDR3, as DNA: TGCGCCAGCAGTCCCGGCCTAGCGGGAGAAACCCATCGCTACAATGAGCAGTTCTTC.

J is TRBJ2-7 and V is TRBV20-1; perhaps TRBD2 as D (6 bases). Trimming shortened V by 2 bases and J by 9 bases, and 11 bases separated the two germline ends. The CDR3 extends over 11 amino acids. Looked up from germline, CDR1 is DFQATT and CDR2 is SNEGSKA (reference sequence). CDR3 in DNA: TGCAGTGCTAGAACGGGGGAGTTGCAGTACTTC. Translating it yields CSARTGELQYF.

The chain couples TRBV2 to TRBJ2-3, with 8 bases fitting TRBD1. Germline V gene data show CDR1 as SNHLY and CDR2 as FYNNEI. The CDR3 extends over 14 amino acids. The V gene end was trimmed by 3 bases and the J gene end by 2 bases; junction bases not matched to a gene: 1. CDR3 amino acids: CASSEDRVTDTQYF. CDR3 DNA: TGTGCCAGCAGTGAGGACAGGGTCACAGATACGCAGTATTTT.

This clonotype was found a few times. The gene calls are TRBV7-9 and TRBJ2-1; no clear D gene. The CDR3 runs 14 residues. V lost 5 bases and J 3 bases, leaving 11 bases between the germline ends. CDR1 and CDR2 from the germline V gene are SEHNR and FQNEAQ (reference sequence). This CDR3 is CASSNYSLYNEQFF. As DNA, the CDR3 is TGTGCCAGCAGCAACTACAGCCTCTACAATGAGCAGTTCTTC.

Ten or more counts support this clonotype. The chain recombines TRBV25-1 with TRBJ1-4; a possible D gene is TRBD1 (6 bases). Trimming took 6 bases from V and 8 from J, leaving 19 bases between them. The CDR3 is made up of 15 amino acids. The germline CDR1 and CDR2 sequences are MGHDK and SYGVNS. The CDR3 region is CASSPAQGKGEKLFF. The CDR3 coding sequence is TGTGCCAGCAGCCCCGCACAGGGAAAGGGCGAAAAACTGTTTTTT.

The chain joins TRBV11-3 to TRBJ2-3; possible D gene TRBD2, 6 bases. CDR1 and CDR2 (germline): SGHNT, YENEEA. The CDR3 sequence is 16 residues long. Trimming removed 1 base from V and 2 bases from J, with 13 bases in between. CDR3 loop: CASSLGEVADTDTQYF. CDR3 sequence (DNA): TGTGCCAGCAGCTTAGGAGAAGTAGCGGACACAGATACGCAGTATTTT.

This clonotype was detected only once. One end of the junction does not line up with germline, which may come from a read error. V gene TRBV20-1 combines with J gene TRBJ2-2; 14 nucleotides line up with TRBD2. CDR1 is DFQATT and CDR2 is SNEGSKA in the germline V gene (reference sequence). The CDR3 covers 16 residues. The CDR3 DNA reads TGCTGTGCTAGAGACCCGGGACTAGCGGGAGCAGGGGAGCTGTTTTTT. It translates to CCARDPGLAGAGELFF.

The chain links TRBV7-8 to TRBJ2-7, with a tentative D call TRBD1 (5 bases). Trimming left V 1 base short and J 0 bases short, with 7 bases between. The CDR3 runs 14 residues. Germline CDR1 is SGHVS and CDR2 is FQNEAQ. The CDR3 DNA follows: TGTGCCAGCAGCTTAGTTACAGGCTCCTACGAGCAGTACGTC. It encodes CASSLVTGSYEQYV.